This T cell receptor (beta chain) emerged from a study of OX40 agonist ivuxolimab in advanced cancers. Study-level findings and limits: In general, CD8+ T cells held more expanded clones than CD4+ did, on average.

Autoimmune disease history or systemic immunosuppression barred patients. Here immunoSEQ multiplex PCR was the method, and the copy in TCRdb shows in-frame clones only, minus some. The sample shows tens of thousands of clones, 60% to 85% of them seen only once. V was pared by 3 bases and J by 7 bases, with 13 bases between. Germline V gene data show CDR1 as MDHEN and CDR2 as SYDVKM. CDR3 length: 15 amino acids. As concerns this clone: Its matching antigen is unknown.

The input for sequencing was CD4+ or CD8+ T cells sorted from blood, taken in a trial of the OX40 agonist ivuxolimab. The J gene is TRBJ1-6, the V gene TRBV28; D might be TRBD1 (5 bases). This TCR derives from an adult with an advanced solid tumor such as melanoma, head and neck, liver or kidney cancer. CDR3 sequence (DNA): TGTGCCAGCAGTTTCTTGGGACGGATAAATTCACCCCTCCACTTT. The encoded protein is CASSFLGRINSPLHF.